The 6 T cell receptor beta chains in this list originate from one sample, sequenced in a study of vaccination effects on CD4 cells after COVID-19. Their cognate antigens are unknown. Generated by immunoSEQ multiplex PCR, the TCRdb table keeps only in-frame clones and is missing some. The repertoire holds under 45,000 clones, with more than 65% as singletons. After expansion with viral peptide pools in the ViraFEST assay, antigen-specific CD4+ T cells were sequenced. Cultured cells yielded isolated CD4+ T cells after about ten days. Recipients of the vaccine had no prior SARS-CoV-2 infection and negative nucleocapsid antibodies. This sample comprised CD4+ T cells from PBMCs cultured with HCoV-NL63 spike peptides, obtained before COVID-19 vaccination. These receptors came from a human donor who received a COVID-19 vaccine.

The chain combines TRBV18 with TRBJ1-6, with D hard to call. The CDR3 contains 12 residues. Germline V gene lookup returns CDR1 KGHSH and CDR2 LQKENI. V gave up 3 bases and J gave up 10 bases, with 7 bases separating them. The CDR3: CASSPAGSPLHF. In DNA form, the CDR3 reads TGTGCCAGCTCACCCGCGGGATCACCCCTCCACTTT.

This clone was detected only a few times. The rearrangement joins TRBV18 to TRBJ1-1; unclear D gene. The V gene lost 4 bases and the J gene lost 1 base, with 13 bases spanning the gap. Germline CDR1 KGHSH, CDR2 LQKENI. There are 15 residues in the CDR3. The DNA for the CDR3 is TGTGCCAGCTCACGCAACGGGGAAAGGAACACTGAAGCTTTCTTT. This encodes CASSRNGERNTEAFF.

This clone was counted once. The V and J genes are TRBV29-1 and TRBJ2-4; 7 bases map to TRBD1. CDR3 length equals 14 residues. With V trimmed by 6 bases and J by 5 bases, 10 bases remained unmatched. The germline V gene has CDR1 SQVTM and CDR2 ANQGSEA. CDR3 sequence reads: CSVTTGASQNIQYF. CDR3 in DNA: TGCAGCGTCACTACAGGGGCCTCTCAAAACATTCAGTACTTC.

This rearrangement joins TRBV7-2 to TRBJ1-1; D perhaps matches TRBD1 (6 bases). Deletions cut 6 bases from V and 4 bases from J, with 18 bases between. Germline V gene lookup returns CDR1 SGHTA and CDR2 FQGNSA. There are 15 residues in the CDR3. CDR3 region: CASSPRVGGGTEAFF. CDR3 nucleotide sequence: TGTGCCAGCAGTCCGCGGGTCGGGGGCGGCACTGAAGCTTTCTTT.

The V call is TRBV7-3, the J call TRBJ2-2, with D perhaps matching TRBD1 or TRBD2 (5 bases each). Trimming removed 1 base from V and 2 bases from J, with 11 bases in between. Germline V gene data show CDR1 as SGHTA and CDR2 as FQGTGA. The CDR3 contains 16 residues. The DNA of the CDR3 is TGTGCCAGCAGCTTAAACGGGGCTGGAAACACCGGGGAGCTGTTTTTT. This codes for CASSLNGAGNTGELFF.

The V call is TRBV20-1, the J call TRBJ1-2; D not certain. The CDR3 extends over 11 amino acids. Trimming cost V 5 bases and J 2 bases, with 6 bases left between them. Germline V gene sequence: CDR1 DFQATT, CDR2 SNEGSKA (reference sequence). The CDR3 nucleotides are TGCAGTGCTTTCACAAACTATGGCTACACCTTC. Its translation is CSAFTNYGYTF.